The T cell receptor beta chain under discussion was sequenced for a study of Graves' ophthalmopathy and Graves' hyperthyroidism. Amplification from RNA transcripts yielded the TCR beta CDR3 regions. Second-round multiplex PCR followed a first-round RT-PCR using HTBI primers. TCRdb called the multiplex PCR reads again in MiXCR, with one record for every CDR3 protein. The sample has more than 550,000 distinct CDR3 sequences, about two fifths seen once. Findings and caveats of the study: Cross-validated, the 13-signature model showed 87.88%/81.08% sensitivity/specificity, and 80%/75% in the test set. Its predictions of ophthalmopathy progression gave the model roughly 71% sensitivity and 72% to 85% specificity.

This clonotype was detected ten times or more. Its matching antigen is unknown. CAS ≥3, NOSPECS ≥4, moderate-to-severe activity and duration under 3 months marked donors with ophthalmopathy. V was trimmed by 7 bases and J by 5 bases, leaving 8 bases between them. The CDR3 has 11 residues. Germline V gene lookup returns CDR1 LGHDT and CDR2 YNNKEL (reference sequence). What was sequenced was peripheral blood. The V and J genes are TRBV3-1 and TRBJ1-1; D might be TRBD1 (6 bases). The receptor was derived from an adult man with Graves' ophthalmopathy. The CDR3 DNA sequence: TGTGCCAGCAAAAGGGGGACTGAAGCTTTCTTT. It yields the protein CASKRGTEAFF.